The 20 T cell receptor beta chains presented below share a single source sample, sequenced in a study of CD8+ T cells in alopecia areata. Treatment here: oral pan-JAK inhibitor, 5-10 mg twice daily. Extracted from the samples, RNA was reverse transcribed into cDNA to serve as the sequencing template. Only in-frame clones appear in the TCRdb table, and some are missing; sequencing was by immunoSEQ multiplex PCR. Of around 190,000 clones in the sample, around three fifths were seen once. Sequenced here: CD4+ T cells sorted from blood, sampled at week 4, from a patient treated with tofacitinib. The receptors originated from a human donor with alopecia areata.

The rearrangement links TRBV19 to TRBJ1-5; no definite D call. Trimming left V 2 bases short and J 6 bases short, with 11 bases between. Germline CDR1 and CDR2: LNHDA and SQIVND (reference sequence). The CDR3 totals 14 residues. CDR3 in DNA: TGTGCCAGTAGTATAATGGGAAGCGGTCAGCCCCAGCATTTT. The encoded protein is CASSIMGSGQPQHF.

This clone was recorded a few times. The chain uses TRBV29-1 and TRBJ1-1; 9 nucleotides agree with TRBD1. After removal of 4 bases from V and 3 bases from J, the junction contained 6 bases not matched to a gene. The CDR3 has 14 residues. Germline CDR1 and CDR2: SQVTM and ANQGSEA. In nucleotides, the CDR3 is TGCAGCGTTGTTGAGACAGGGGGGTACACTGAAGCTTTCTTT. Translated, it gives CSVVETGGYTEAFF.

CDR3 nucleotide sequence: TGCAGCGTTGACCCAGGGGCCCTCTCTGGAAACACCATATATTTT. Translating it yields CSVDPGALSGNTIYF. The rearrangement links TRBV29-1 to TRBJ1-3; D is possibly TRBD1 (6 bases). The CDR3 runs 15 residues. Trimming shortened V by 3 bases and J by 0 bases, and 12 bases separated the two germline ends. Germline V gene lookup returns CDR1 SQVTM and CDR2 ANQGSEA.

V gene TRBV29-1 combines with J gene TRBJ2-1; no reliable D call. This CDR3 spans 13 amino acids. Germline CDR1 is SQVTM and CDR2 is ANQGSEA. V was clipped by 7 bases and J by 0 bases, with 10 bases between them. CDR3 in amino acids: CSASPSSYNEQFF. CDR3 nucleotide sequence: TGCAGCGCATCGCCCAGCTCCTACAATGAGCAGTTCTTC.

The chain is built from TRBV29-1 and TRBJ1-1; D not resolved. This CDR3 region has 10 residues. The germline V and J ends were trimmed by 5 bases and 7 bases, with 8 bases remaining between them. CDR1 SQVTM and CDR2 ANQGSEA come from the germline V gene. The chain's CDR3 is CSVQTYEAFF. The CDR3 DNA is TGCAGCGTTCAGACTTATGAAGCTTTCTTT. Combining the CDR3 with reference TRBV29-1 and TRBJ1-1 gives the whole variable domain SAVISQKPSRDICQRGTSLTIQCQVDSQVTMMFWYRQQPGQSLTLIATANQGSEATYESGFVIDKFPISRPNLTFSTLTVSNMSPEDSSIYLCSVQTYEAFFGQGTRLTVV.

The rearrangement uses TRBV27 and TRBJ1-5; TRBD1 aligns across 7 bases. Germline CDR1 reads MNHEY; CDR2 reads SMNVEV (reference sequence). Trimming at V came to 3 bases and at J to 2 bases, leaving 7 bases not matched to a gene. The CDR3 is made up of 16 amino acids. CDR3 protein: CASSFSSGTGNQPQHF. The CDR3 DNA reads TGTGCCAGCAGTTTCTCTTCCGGGACAGGCAATCAGCCCCAGCATTTT.

This clone was seen a few times. The chain carries TRBV29-1 and TRBJ1-1; weak D call: TRBD1 (5 bases). The CDR3 contains 12 residues. CDR1 is SQVTM and CDR2 is ANQGSEA in the germline V gene. V lost 3 bases and J 5 bases, leaving 10 bases between the germline ends. This CDR3 is CSVDRQGTEAFF. CDR3 nucleotides: TGCAGCGTTGATAGGCAGGGTACTGAAGCTTTCTTT.

The gene calls are TRBV2 and TRBJ1-2, with TRBD1 identical over 7 bases. CDR1 is SNHLY and CDR2 is FYNNEI in the germline V gene. The V segment lost 1 base and the J segment 6 bases; nucleotides outside the gene matches: 2. This CDR3 has 13 residues. CDR3 sequence: CASSEEGAHGYTF. The CDR3 coding sequence is TGTGCCAGCAGTGAAGAGGGGGCACATGGCTACACCTTC.

This chain links TRBV5-6 with TRBJ2-5; D gene unclear. Trimming took 1 base from V and 2 from J, leaving 9 bases between them. This CDR3 is 14 amino acids long. Per germline, CDR1 SGHDT and CDR2 YYEEEE. CDR3 loop: CASSLFNFQETQYF. The CDR3 nucleotides read TGTGCCAGCAGCTTGTTTAACTTTCAAGAGACCCAGTACTTC.

The chain links TRBV15 to TRBJ2-1, with D possibly called TRBD1 or TRBD2 (6 bases each). This CDR3 is built from 16 residues. Trimming left V 4 bases short and J 7 bases short, with 20 bases between. Germline V gives CDR1 LNHNV, CDR2 YYDKDF (reference sequence). CDR3 DNA sequence: TGTGCCACCAGCAACCGACCGGGCCGAGGGGGGAATGAGCAGTTCTTC. Protein sequence: CATSNRPGRGGNEQFF. The full variable domain, completed using reference TRBV15 and TRBJ2-1, is DAMVIQNPRYQVTQFGKPVTLSCSQTLNHNVMYWYQQKSSQAPKLLFHYYDKDFNNEADTPDNFQSRRPNTSFCFLDIRSPGLGDTAMYLCATSNRPGRGGNEQFFGPGTRLTVL.

The J gene is TRBJ2-7, the V gene TRBV5-1; 7 positions agree with TRBD1. This CDR3 comprises 14 residues. The V and J ends lost 1 base and 2 bases, in that order; junction bases with no gene match: 3. The germline V gene has CDR1 SGHRS and CDR2 YFSETQ. The CDR3 protein is CASSLSGGAYEQYF. The CDR3 DNA reads as TGCGCCAGCAGCTTGTCAGGGGGTGCCTACGAGCAGTACTTC. The full variable domain, completed using reference TRBV5-1 and TRBJ2-7, is KAGVTQTPRYLIKTRGQQVTLSCSPISGHRSVSWYQQTPGQGLQFLFEYFSETQRNKGNFPGRFSGRQFSNSRSEMNVSTLELGDSALYLCASSLSGGAYEQYFGPGTRLTVT.

The chain combines TRBV5-6 with TRBJ1-4; the D gene is possibly TRBD1 (6 bases). CDR3 length: 17 residues. Germline V gene lookup returns CDR1 SGHDT and CDR2 YYEEEE. Trimming shortened V by 3 bases and J by 0 bases, and 15 bases separated the two germline ends. The CDR3 region is CASSSWGTQATNEKLFF. CDR3 in DNA: TGTGCCAGCAGCTCCTGGGGGACACAGGCAACTAATGAAAAACTGTTTTTT.

The chain joins TRBV6-1 to TRBJ2-4; no reliable D call. V shed 5 bases and J shed 0 bases, with 8 bases lying between them. This CDR3 has 14 amino acids. The germline V gene has CDR1 MNHNS and CDR2 SASEGT. The CDR3 coding sequence is TGTGCCAGCAGTAGCATGTTAGCCAAAAACATTCAGTACTTC. Protein sequence: CASSSMLAKNIQYF.

The V gene is TRBV27, the J gene TRBJ2-7; 13 nucleotides line up with TRBD2. Germline V gene data show CDR1 as MNHEY and CDR2 as SMNVEV (reference sequence). The CDR3 has 16 amino acids. With V trimmed by 4 bases and J by 5 bases, 8 bases remained unmatched. CDR3 sequence (DNA): TGTGCCAGCAGTTCACCGGGACTAGCGGGGAAGAACGAGCAGTACTTC. It specifies CASSSPGLAGKNEQYF.

The chain is built from TRBV18 and TRBJ2-7, with D possibly being TRBD2 (5 bases). Germline CDR1 KGHSH, CDR2 LQKENI. Trimming took 3 bases from V and 4 from J, leaving 10 bases between them. This CDR3 is built from 13 residues. The CDR3 DNA reads as TGTGCCAGCTCACCGGGAGATGGGTACGAGCAGTACTTC. This encodes CASSPGDGYEQYF. Drawing the rest from reference TRBV18 and TRBJ2-7, the complete variable domain is NAGVMQNPRHLVRRRGQEARLRCSPMKGHSHVYWYRQLPEEGLKFMVYLQKENIIDESGMPKERFSAEFPKEGPSILRIQQVVRGDSAAYFCASSPGDGYEQYFGPGTRLTVT.

The chain has TRBV18 and TRBJ1-6; TRBD1 might be the D (5 bases). Germline V lookup: CDR1 KGHSH, CDR2 LQKENI. Trimming removed 2 bases from V and 7 bases from J, with 9 bases in between. The CDR3 extends over 14 amino acids. The CDR3 spells CASSPGAANSPLHF. The CDR3 region has the DNA TGTGCCAGCTCACCAGGGGCAGCCAATTCACCCCTCCACTTT.

Remarks on this clone: In the same sample, other DNA sequences code for this CDR3. V and J are TRBV30 and TRBJ2-6; D is ambiguous. Germline V gene sequence: CDR1 GTSNPN, CDR2 SVGIG (reference sequence). The CDR3 sequence is 14 residues long. V lost 0 bases to trimming and J lost 4 bases, with 7 bases between them. CDR3 sequence: CAWSVGSGANVLTF. The CDR3 nucleotides are TGTGCCTGGAGTGTGGGGTCAGGGGCCAACGTCCTGACTTTC.

J is TRBJ1-1 and V is TRBV7-2, with 9 bases matching TRBD1. CDR3 length: 14 amino acids. The V and J ends lost 5 bases and 4 bases, in that order; junction bases with no gene match: 5. In germline, CDR1 is SGHTA, CDR2 FQGNSA. DNA of the CDR3: TGTGCCAGCAGCCCGGGACAGGGTTCCACTGAAGCTTTCTTT. Translated, it gives CASSPGQGSTEAFF.

The chain links TRBV25-1 to TRBJ2-1; perhaps D is TRBD1 or TRBD2 (5 bases each). The V gene lost 3 bases and the J gene lost 7 bases, with 7 bases spanning the gap. CDR1 is MGHDK and CDR2 is SYGVNS in the germline V gene. This CDR3 has 12 amino acids. This CDR3 is CASSDGGNEQFF. As DNA, the CDR3 is TGTGCCAGCAGTGATGGGGGTAATGAGCAGTTCTTC. Using reference TRBV25-1 and TRBJ2-1 for the parts outside the CDR3, the full variable domain is EADIYQTPRYLVIGTGKKITLECSQTMGHDKMYWYQQDPGMELHLIHYSYGVNSTEKGDLSSESTVSRIRTEHFPLTLESARPSHTSQYLCASSDGGNEQFFGPGTRLTVL.

The table lists this clone with a few counts. This chain's CDR3 is CASSGTGGFNQPQHF. The CDR3, as DNA: TGTGCCAGCAGCGGGACAGGGGGATTCAATCAGCCCCAGCATTTT. The chain carries TRBV27 and TRBJ1-5, with 11 nucleotides matching TRBD1. The CDR3 spans 15 residues. Germline loops: CDR1 MNHEY, CDR2 SMNVEV (reference sequence). J was trimmed by 3 bases and V by 6 bases; bases with no gene match: 4.